These 20 T cell receptor beta chains came from one sample sequenced in a study of blood T cell repertoires in COVID-19. TCRdb's table, derived via immunoSEQ multiplex PCR, lists solely in-frame clones and lacks some. The table records some 670,000 clones, more than 80% of them present only once. Sequencing was performed on peripheral blood. The receptors come from a woman aged 18-29 years with acute or convalescent COVID-19.

On this clone: The junction departs from the called germline gene at one end, perhaps through a read error. The chain employs TRBV29-1 and TRBJ2-5; D unclear. Germline CDR1 reads SQVTM; CDR2 reads ANQGSEA. This CDR3 contains 13 residues. The chain's CDR3 is CSVEGSLQETQYF. The CDR3 coding sequence is TGCAGCGTCGAAGGAAGCCTCCAAGAGACCCAGTACTTC.

The V and J genes are TRBV6-5 and TRBJ1-2, with no clear D. This CDR3 comprises 16 residues. Germline values: CDR1 MNHEY, CDR2 SVGAGI. The ends were cut back, 3 bases at V and 0 bases at J, with 14 bases in the middle. CDR3 nucleotide sequence: TGTGCCAGCAGTTATGGGCGGGGATCAGCTAACTATGGCTACACCTTC. Its translation: CASSYGRGSANYGYTF.

This sequence joins TRBV21-1 and TRBJ1-1; whether TRBD1, the table's D call, matches the DNA was not checked. TRBV21-1 is termed a pseudogene. There are 15 residues in the CDR3. The DNA for the CDR3 is TGTGCCAGCAGCAGTCAGGGAAGGGTGAACACTGAAGCTTTCTTT. This encodes CASSSQGRVNTEAFF.

The chain carries TRBV18 and TRBJ1-5; the D gene is possibly TRBD1 (5 bases). Germline V lookup: CDR1 KGHSH, CDR2 LQKENI. CDR3 size: 12 residues. V was clipped by 4 bases and J by 6 bases, with 7 bases between them. CDR3 amino acids: CASSQRGQPQHF. CDR3 nucleotide sequence: TGTGCCAGCTCACAAAGGGGTCAGCCCCAGCATTTT.

CDR3 residues: CASRPPGGDKKLFF. In DNA, the CDR3 is TGTGCCAGCAGGCCTCCCGGGGGGGATAAAAAACTGTTTTTT. J is TRBJ1-4 and V is TRBV6-5, with D maybe TRBD1 (5 bases). In germline, CDR1 is MNHEY, CDR2 SVGAGI. Trimming left V 6 bases short and J 9 bases short, with 17 bases between. The CDR3 covers 14 residues.

The chain links TRBV10-3 to TRBJ2-2; TRBD1 matches 9 bases. Trimming cost V 0 bases and J 5 bases; bases outside gene matches: 4. The CDR3 runs to 16 residues. Germline V lookup: CDR1 ENHRY, CDR2 SYGVKD. In DNA form, the CDR3 reads TGTGCCATCAGTGAGTCAGGACAGGGGAGTACCGGGGAGCTGTTTTTT. As protein: CAISESGQGSTGELFF.

This chain uses TRBV9 with TRBJ1-1; D unclear. There are 16 residues in the CDR3. Trimming shortened V by 0 bases and J by 4 bases, and 16 bases separated the two germline ends. Germline V gives CDR1 SGDLS, CDR2 YYNGEE. The CDR3 nucleotides read TGTGCCAGCAGCGTAGAATCTGTAGTCCTTTCCACTGAAGCTTTCTTT. This sequence encodes CASSVESVVLSTEAFF.

V is TRBV4-3 and J is TRBJ2-2, with a tentative D call TRBD1 (6 bases). The CDR3 runs to 15 residues. Trimming pared 2 bases from V and 2 bases from J, leaving 9 bases between. Germline lookup yields CDR1 LGHNA and CDR2 YSLEER. The CDR3 DNA reads as TGCGCCAGCAGCCAACAGGGGCGCAACACCGGGGAGCTGTTTTTT. It specifies CASSQQGRNTGELFF.

This clone was recorded a few times. The V and J genes are TRBV19 and TRBJ1-1; D might be TRBD1 (5 bases). CDR1 is LNHDA, CDR2 SQIVND, per germline (reference sequence). The ends were cut back, 7 bases at V and 3 bases at J, with 18 bases in the middle. The CDR3 totals 15 residues. The CDR3 DNA is TGTGCCAGTATGGTTGTTTGGGGGGTGGACACTGAAGCTTTCTTT. Translation gives CASMVVWGVDTEAFF.

This chain joins TRBV7-2 and TRBJ1-5, with D possibly being TRBD1 (5 bases). The CDR3 length is 17 residues. The V gene's germline CDR1 is SGHTA and CDR2 FQGNSA. V shed 3 bases and J shed 3 bases, with 18 bases lying between them. The CDR3 DNA sequence: TGTGCCAGCAGCTTCTCAATGGCAGGGCCAATCAATCAGCCCCAGCATTTT. Amino acid sequence: CASSFSMAGPINQPQHF.

The chain links TRBV6-5 to TRBJ1-2; the match to TRBD1 covers 7 bases. Per the germline V gene, CDR1 is MNHEY and CDR2 is SVGAGI. This CDR3 has 13 residues. Trimming took 6 bases from V and 7 from J; bases not matched to a gene: 8. The DNA of the CDR3 is TGTGCCAGCAGCCGAGGGGGCGAAGGTGGCTACACCTTC. Its protein is CASSRGGEGGYTF.

This clone appeared once. The V gene is TRBV5-5, the J gene TRBJ2-4; no firm D call. V was clipped by 4 bases and J by 2 bases, with 10 bases between them. Germline CDR1 and CDR2: SGHKS and YYEKEE (reference sequence). The CDR3 length is 14 residues. In DNA, the CDR3 is TGTGCCAGCAGCCCGGCAGCGACCAAAAACATTCAGTACTTC. It is translated as CASSPAATKNIQYF. Drawing the rest from reference TRBV5-5 and TRBJ2-4, the complete variable domain is DAGVTQSPTHLIKTRGQQVTLRCSPISGHKSVSWYQQVLGQGPQFIFQYYEKEERGRGNFPDRFSARQFPNYSSELNVNALLLGDSALYLCASSPAATKNIQYFGAGTRLSVL.

The V and J genes are TRBV18 and TRBJ2-7, with 12 bases fitting TRBD1. This CDR3 region has 15 residues. V was pared by 7 bases and J by 4 bases, with 8 bases of the junction left unmatched. CDR1 is KGHSH and CDR2 is LQKENI in the germline V gene. Here the CDR3 DNA reads TGTGCCAGCTATTCCGGGACAGGGGGCTCGTACGAGCAGTACTTC. The encoded protein is CASYSGTGGSYEQYF.

The genes are TRBV15 and TRBJ1-5; D is possibly TRBD1 (5 bases). The V gene's germline CDR1 is LNHNV and CDR2 YYDKDF (reference sequence). V was shortened by 5 bases and J by 6 bases, with 14 bases between the two germline ends. There are 14 residues in the CDR3. The CDR3 DNA is TGTGCCACCAGCTATCGTGGGAGGGGTCAGCCCCAGCATTTT. It translates to CATSYRGRGQPQHF.

The genes are TRBV19 and TRBJ2-3, with a possible D match to TRBD1 (6 bases). The CDR3 is made up of 18 amino acids. Germline lookup yields CDR1 LNHDA and CDR2 SQIVND (reference sequence). Trimming pared 6 bases from V and 0 bases from J, leaving 22 bases between. The CDR3 DNA is TGTGCCAGTAGCCGATATGGACAGTCCTACCAGAGCACAGATACGCAGTATTTT. It encodes CASSRYGQSYQSTDTQYF.

The V gene is TRBV4-3, the J gene TRBJ2-2; D is possibly TRBD2 (5 bases). Germline loops: CDR1 LGHNA, CDR2 YSLEER. The germline V and J ends were trimmed by 1 base and 4 bases, with 7 bases remaining between them. The CDR3 covers 14 residues. The CDR3 protein is CASSQGGFTGELFF. The DNA for the CDR3 is TGCGCCAGCAGCCAAGGAGGGTTCACCGGGGAGCTGTTTTTT.

The chain carries TRBV19 and TRBJ1-6; TRBD1 matches 7 bases. The CDR3 contains 16 residues. Per germline, CDR1 LNHDA and CDR2 SQIVND (reference sequence). Unmatched junction bases numbered 10, after V lost 4 bases and J lost 7 bases. The CDR3 coding sequence is TGTGCCAGTAGTAGACCTCCGGGACAGTTAAATTCACCCCTCCACTTT. Protein sequence: CASSRPPGQLNSPLHF. The entire variable domain, with the rest obtained from reference TRBV19 and TRBJ1-6, is as follows: DGGITQSPKYLFRKEGQNVTLSCEQNLNHDAMYWYRQDPGQGLRLIYYSQIVNDFQKGDIAEGYSVSREKKESFPLTVTSAQKNPTAFYLCASSRPPGQLNSPLHFGNGTRLTVT.

The chain recombines TRBV6-5 with TRBJ1-4, with 7 bases aligning to TRBD1. V lost 6 bases and J lost 6; bases outside the gene matches: 4. Germline V gene data show CDR1 as MNHEY and CDR2 as SVGAGI. The CDR3 loop spans 13 amino acids. In DNA form, the CDR3 reads TGTGCCAGCAGCCGACAGGGTGATGAAAAACTGTTTTTT. Translating gives CASSRQGDEKLFF.

The V call is TRBV25-1, the J call TRBJ2-7; 8 nucleotides align to TRBD1. The CDR3 is 15 amino acids. The trim removed 4 bases at V and 0 bases at J, leaving 5 bases unmatched. The germline V gene has CDR1 MGHDK and CDR2 SYGVNS. The CDR3 protein is CASSADRAFSYEQYF. The DNA for the CDR3 is TGTGCCAGCAGTGCGGACAGGGCCTTCTCCTACGAGCAGTACTTC.

The CDR3 region is CASNPSSYNSPLHF. Written as DNA, the CDR3 is TGTGCCAGCAACCCCAGCTCCTATAATTCACCCCTCCACTTT. The V gene is TRBV6-5, the J gene TRBJ1-6; D not certain. Trimming cost V 7 bases and J 0 bases, with 7 bases left between them. CDR1 is MNHEY and CDR2 is SVGAGI in the germline V gene. This CDR3 contains 14 residues.